The T cell receptor (beta chain) described here comes from a study of shared T cell receptors in the human thymus. Here immunoSEQ multiplex PCR was the method, and the copy in TCRdb shows in-frame clones only, minus some. Among 500,000 to 750,000 clones listed, around nine tenths were seen once. This CDR3 is 15 amino acids long. Per the germline V gene, CDR1 is SGHTA and CDR2 is FQGTGA. V lost 3 bases to trimming and J lost 4 bases, with 12 bases between them. The sample was also linked to a second study, of human thymus T cells.

This receptor was obtained from a boy less than two years old with a congenital heart defect. Source material: thymocytes. The chain has TRBV7-3 and TRBJ2-2; TRBD2 might be the D (6 bases). The CDR3, as DNA: TGTGCCAGCAGCTTGCCCCTCGGGGGCACCGGGGAGCTGTTTTTT. Translated, it gives CASSLPLGGTGELFF.